Presented here are 24 T cell receptor beta chains from one specimen sequenced in a study of identical twins. One entry per CDR3 protein, called by TCRdb with MiXCR from the 5' RACE reads. The sample holds approximately 470,000 distinct CDR3 sequences; approximately 14% are singletons and the top ten take around 0.48%. The same sample was also studied in work on yellow fever vaccine responses in identical twins.

Sequencing input: CD4+ T cells sorted from blood. These receptors were collected from a woman under 30 in good health.

The chain recombines TRBV24-1 with TRBJ1-6, with a weak D call TRBD1 (6 bases). The V end was cut by 7 bases, the J end by 6 bases, with 15 bases between. There are 15 residues in the CDR3. Looked up from germline, CDR1 is KGHDR and CDR2 is SFDVKD. In DNA form, the CDR3 reads TGTGCCACCAGAGGGGGGACTGTTTCTAATTCACCCCTCCACTTT. Translating gives CATRGGTVSNSPLHF.

This clonotype was seen a handful of times. The chain couples TRBV6-2 or TRBV6-3 to TRBJ2-1; the match to TRBD1 covers 8 bases. The J segment lost 11 bases and the V segment lost 9 bases, leaving 15 bases of the junction unmatched. Germline V gene lookup returns CDR1 MNHEY and CDR2 SVGEGT. This CDR3 comprises 14 residues. This chain's CDR3 is CASGQGALITQQFF. CDR3 nucleotides: TGTGCCAGTGGGCAGGGGGCTTTGATTACGCAGCAGTTCTTC.

This chain joins TRBV5-1 and TRBJ1-6; TRBD1 aligns across 7 bases. The trim removed 0 bases at V and 7 bases at J, leaving 10 bases unmatched. The CDR3 consists of 17 residues. CDR1 SGHRS and CDR2 YFSETQ come from the germline V gene. The chain's CDR3 is CASSLDFHRGGNSPLHF. The CDR3 nucleotides are TGCGCCAGCAGCTTGGATTTCCACAGGGGCGGAAATTCACCCCTCCACTTT.

The V call is TRBV12-3 or TRBV12-4, the J call TRBJ1-1; TRBD1 matches 7 bases. V lost 6 bases, J lost 6 bases, and 13 bases stayed unmatched. CDR3 length: 15 amino acids. CDR3 in DNA: TGTGCCAGCAGCCTAACAAGACAGGGCCTCTCTGAAGCTTTCTTT. Its protein is CASSLTRQGLSEAFF.

J is TRBJ2-5 and V is TRBV7-2; possible D gene TRBD2, 5 bases. V was cut by 5 bases and J by 5 bases, with 24 bases left in between. The germline gives CDR1 SGHTA, CDR2 FQGNSA. The CDR3 contains 17 residues. CDR3 residues: CASSQRGILGSGETQYF. The CDR3 nucleotides read TGTGCCAGCAGCCAACGCGGTATTTTGGGGTCGGGGGAGACCCAGTACTTC.

A few counts support this clonotype. The chain has TRBV29-1 and TRBJ2-1; TRBD1 agrees at 10 bases. The J segment lost 12 bases and the V segment lost 3 bases, leaving 8 bases of the junction unmatched. CDR3 length: 13 amino acids. The germline V gene has CDR1 SQVTM and CDR2 ANQGSEA. In DNA form, the CDR3 reads TGCAGCGTTGATCCGGGGACAGGGGTTGGGCAGTTCTTC. Its translation is CSVDPGTGVGQFF.

This clonotype was counted only a few times. The rearrangement links TRBV21-1 to TRBJ2-3; TRBD1 was called by the table and not checked on the DNA. TRBV21-1 is reported as a pseudogene. The CDR3 is 15 amino acids. The CDR3 region is CASSKRTEDTDTQYF. The CDR3 bases are TGTGCCAGCAGCAAACGGACAGAGGACACAGATACGCAGTATTTT.

This clonotype occurred a few times. This sequence joins TRBV4-1 and TRBJ2-2, with TRBD2 matching 7 bases. This CDR3 contains 17 residues. V lost 2 bases to trimming and J lost 4 bases; unmatched junction nucleotides: 10. Per germline, CDR1 MGHRA and CDR2 YSYEKL. CDR3 nucleotide sequence: TGCGCCAGCAGCCAACAACTAGCGACCGGGGGCACCGGGGAGCTGTTTTTT. Translating gives CASSQQLATGGTGELFF.

This clonotype was counted only a few times. The rearrangement links TRBV5-1 to TRBJ1-2, with 8 positions matching TRBD1. The CDR3 is 13 amino acids. Trimming cost V 4 bases and J 6 bases; bases outside gene matches: 5. Germline assignment: CDR1 SGHRS and CDR2 YFSETQ. The CDR3 DNA reads TGCGCCAGCAGCCCGGACAGGGTTGATGGCTACACCTTC. It yields the protein CASSPDRVDGYTF.

This clonotype turned up a few times. The chain couples TRBV7-6 to TRBJ2-7; 8 nucleotides align to TRBD2. The trim removed 2 bases at V and 0 bases at J, leaving 6 bases unmatched. CDR3 length equals 16 residues. Germline CDR1 and CDR2: SGHVS and FNYEAQ. The CDR3: CASSLSSRGVSYEQYF. The CDR3 coding sequence is TGTGCCAGCAGCTTATCGTCGCGGGGGGTCTCCTACGAGCAGTACTTC.

This clonotype was seen only a few times. The chain combines TRBV27 with TRBJ2-2; 9 nucleotides agree with TRBD1. This CDR3 contains 15 residues. V lost 5 bases, J lost 5 bases, and 6 bases stayed unmatched. Germline CDR1 is MNHEY and CDR2 is SMNVEV (reference sequence). The CDR3 DNA sequence: TGTGCCAGCAGTCCGCAGACAGGGGGAACCGGGGAGCTGTTTTTT. Encoded protein: CASSPQTGGTGELFF.

Only a few counts were recorded for this clonotype. Here the CDR3 reads CASSQDLRAREFF. The CDR3 DNA sequence: TGCGCCAGCAGCCAAGATCTGAGGGCCCGCGAATTCTTC. V gene TRBV4-3 combines with J gene TRBJ2-1; D possibly corresponds to TRBD2 (5 bases). Germline CDR1 reads LGHNA; CDR2 reads YSLEER. V was cut by 0 bases and J by 16 bases, with 16 bases left in between. The CDR3 covers 13 residues.

This clonotype was counted ten times or more. The chain has TRBV2 and TRBJ2-2; 7 positions match TRBD2. J was trimmed by 4 bases and V by 7 bases; bases with no gene match: 9. The CDR3 has 15 residues. CDR1 SNHLY and CDR2 FYNNEI come from the germline V gene. Here the CDR3 DNA reads TGTGCCAGCAACCCGGGAGGTTCTTCCACCGGGGAGCTGTTTTTT. Translated: CASNPGGSSTGELFF.

The CDR3 bases are TGTGCCAGCAGTGGAGACCGGGGCCCTGAGCCCCAGCATTTT. It yields the protein CASSGDRGPEPQHF. The chain is built from TRBV6-2 or TRBV6-3 and TRBJ1-5; possibly TRBD1 for D (5 bases). The CDR3 loop spans 14 amino acids. Trimming removed 5 bases at V and 8 bases at J, with 16 bases between. From germline, CDR1 is MNHEY and CDR2 SVGEGT.

This clonotype was found many times. The chain combines TRBV12-3 or TRBV12-4 with TRBJ1-5; D gene unclear. Trimming pared 6 bases from V and 0 bases from J, leaving 3 bases between. CDR3 length: 12 residues. The CDR3 coding sequence is TGTGCCAGCAGACATAGCAATCAGCCCCAGCATTTT. Protein: CASRHSNQPQHF.

The chain carries TRBV27 and TRBJ2-2, with 12 bases matching TRBD2. V shed 3 bases and J 6 bases; nucleotides not matched to a gene: 17. The length of the CDR3 is 20 residues. Germline V lookup: CDR1 MNHEY, CDR2 SMNVEV (reference sequence). This CDR3 reads CASSFLGGLTSGRLAGELFF. The CDR3 nucleotides are TGTGCCAGCAGTTTTCTGGGCGGACTGACTAGCGGGAGACTTGCCGGGGAGCTGTTTTTT.

This clonotype appeared a few times. The chain uses TRBV5-1 and TRBJ2-1; 12 nucleotides line up with TRBD2. This CDR3 spans 16 amino acids. J was trimmed by 12 bases and V by 0 bases; bases with no gene match: 10. Germline V CDR1 and CDR2: SGHRS, YFSETQ. The CDR3 nucleotides read TGCGCCAGCAGCTTGGCCCAGACTAGCGGGAGTAGGGGGCAGTTCTTC. Its translation: CASSLAQTSGSRGQFF.

The DNA for the CDR3 is TGTGCCACCAGCAAGGAAGGGGCGTCGAGCTCTGGAAACACCATATATTTT. As protein: CATSKEGASSSGNTIYF. The gene calls are TRBV2 and TRBJ1-3, with D perhaps TRBD1 (5 bases). The CDR3 spans 17 residues. V lost 10 bases to trimming and J lost 0 bases, with 22 bases between them. The V gene's germline CDR1 is SNHLY and CDR2 FYNNEI.

The chain employs TRBV6-1 and TRBJ2-7, with D tentatively TRBD2 (6 bases). Germline assignment: CDR1 MNHNS and CDR2 SASEGT. There are 14 residues in the CDR3. V was trimmed by 6 bases and J by 5 bases, leaving 17 bases between them. CDR3 DNA sequence: TGTGCCAGCAGAAAGAGTAGCGGTACCCACGAGCAGTACTTC. Encoded protein: CASRKSSGTHEQYF.

This clonotype was observed once. The V call is TRBV11-2, the J call TRBJ2-2; the D is unclear. V was trimmed by 0 bases and J by 1 base, leaving 18 bases between them. CDR1 and CDR2 (germline): SGHAT, FQNNGV. The CDR3 loop spans 19 amino acids. CDR3: CASSLDPLKVGRNTGELFF. CDR3 nucleotides: TGTGCCAGCAGCTTAGATCCCCTAAAAGTGGGCAGGAACACCGGGGAGCTGTTTTTT.

The chain couples TRBV29-1 to TRBJ2-7; no firm D call. V lost 2 bases to trimming and J lost 7 bases, with 12 bases between them. Germline lookup yields CDR1 SQVTM and CDR2 ANQGSEA. The CDR3 extends over 12 amino acids. The CDR3 here is CSVEKLPSEQYF. As DNA, the CDR3 is TGCAGCGTTGAAAAACTACCCTCTGAGCAGTACTTC.

J is TRBJ1-6 and V is TRBV3-1; no firm D call. Trimming removed 1 base at V and 11 bases at J, with 6 bases between. The CDR3 is made up of 12 amino acids. CDR1 and CDR2 (germline): LGHDT, YNNKEL (reference sequence). The CDR3 DNA is TGTGCCAGCAGCCAAGGGGATCCACCCCTCCACTTT. Translating gives CASSQGDPPLHF. The full variable domain, in which reference TRBV3-1 and TRBJ1-6 provide the parts outside the CDR3, is DTAVSQTPKYLVTQMGNDKSIKCEQNLGHDTMYWYKQDSKKFLKIMFSYNNKELIINETVPNRFSPKSPDKAHLNLHINSLELGDSAVYFCASSQGDPPLHFGNGTRLTVT.

Ten or more counts support this clonotype. V is TRBV12-3 or TRBV12-4 and J is TRBJ2-1, with D uncertain. Trimming cost V 3 bases and J 2 bases, with 8 bases left between them. The CDR3 covers 14 residues. The CDR3 protein is CASSLAGPYNEQFF. In DNA, the CDR3 is TGTGCCAGCAGTTTGGCCGGCCCCTACAATGAGCAGTTCTTC.

This clonotype was detected a few times. The rearrangement uses TRBV20-1 and TRBJ1-5, with D perhaps TRBD1 (5 bases). Germline values: CDR1 DFQATT, CDR2 SNEGSKA (reference sequence). V gave up 2 bases and J gave up 6 bases, with 14 bases separating them. The CDR3 runs to 14 residues. CDR3 residues: CSARSLGDAQPQHF. The CDR3, as DNA: TGCAGTGCTAGATCTTTAGGGGACGCTCAGCCCCAGCATTTT.